A selection of T cell receptor beta chains follows, all from one sample in a study of T cell responses to AZD1222 COVID-19 vaccine. Assay used: immunoSEQ multiplex PCR; TCRdb lists only in-frame clones, some missing. The sample consists of about 130,000 clones, approximately 90% of them appearing once. The specimen was peripheral blood, collected on day 0 of AZD1222 vaccination. Source of these receptors: an adult in good health. Each CDR3 is given with its conserved first and last residue. Fields, in order: J gene, V gene, clone size, D gene, CDR3 protein, CDR3 DNA. The D gene is left open where the match is weak. The size of a clone is reported for some rows only, either as once, few or many, or as a class for expanded clones.

J gene: TRBJ2-1
V gene: TRBV15
clone size: .
D gene: TRBD1
CDR3 protein: CATSRAGTVKNEQFF
CDR3 DNA: TGTGCCACCAGCAGAGCGGGGACAGTAAAGAATGAGCAGTTCTTC

J gene: TRBJ1-5
V gene: TRBV15
clone size: .
D gene: .
CDR3 protein: CATSRDPRNQPQHF
CDR3 DNA: TGTGCCACCAGCAGAGATCCCCGCAATCAGCCCCAGCATTTT

J gene: TRBJ2-3
V gene: TRBV3-1/TRBV3-2
clone size: .
D gene: .
CDR3 protein: CASSPPETDTQYF
CDR3 DNA: TGTGCCAGCAGCCCCCCGGAGACAGATACGCAGTATTTT

J gene: TRBJ2-7
V gene: TRBV30
clone size: .
D gene: .
CDR3 protein: CAWMIAPPRGSQYF
CDR3 DNA: TGTGCCTGGATGATCGCGCCGCCCCGTGGATCGCAGTACTTC

J gene: TRBJ1-1
V gene: TRBV5-1
clone size: .
D gene: TRBD1
CDR3 protein: CASSEGQGTNTEAFF
CDR3 DNA: TGCGCCAGCAGCGAAGGACAGGGGACGAACACTGAAGCTTTCTTT

J gene: TRBJ2-1
V gene: TRBV7-2
clone size: .
D gene: .
CDR3 protein: CASSYPQAYNEQFF
CDR3 DNA: TGTGCCAGCAGCTACCCTCAGGCTTACAATGAGCAGTTCTTC

J gene: TRBJ1-2
V gene: TRBV29-1
clone size: .
D gene: .
CDR3 protein: CSVEGGAGGYTF
CDR3 DNA: TGCAGCGTTGAAGGGGGCGCGGGCGGCTACACCTTC

J gene: TRBJ1-5
V gene: TRBV7-2
clone size: once
D gene: .
CDR3 protein: CASSLPGGAQPQHF
CDR3 DNA: TGTGCCAGCAGCTTACCCGGGGGAGCTCAGCCCCAGCATTTT

J gene: TRBJ2-1
V gene: TRBV7-3
clone size: once
D gene: TRBD2
CDR3 protein: CASSQGLVGNEQFF
CDR3 DNA: TGTGCCAGCAGCCAAGGACTAGTTGGCAATGAGCAGTTCTTC

J gene: TRBJ2-2
V gene: TRBV30
clone size: few
D gene: .
CDR3 protein: CAWSVIFPGELFF
CDR3 DNA: TGTGCCTGGAGTGTTATCTTTCCCGGGGAGCTGTTTTTT

J gene: TRBJ1-2
V gene: TRBV28
clone size: once
D gene: TRBD1
CDR3 protein: CASSRGQGAAYGYTF
CDR3 DNA: TGTGCCAGCAGCCGGGGACAGGGGGCGGCCTATGGCTACACCTTC

J gene: TRBJ1-2
V gene: TRBV4-2
clone size: .
D gene: TRBD1
CDR3 protein: CASSQGQGDGYTF
CDR3 DNA: TGTGCCAGCAGCCAAGGACAGGGAGATGGCTACACCTTC

J gene: TRBJ2-5
V gene: TRBV28
clone size: once
D gene: .
CDR3 protein: CASTLLGSLKRLQETQYF
CDR3 DNA: TGTGCCAGCACCCTCTTAGGGAGTCTGAAACGCCTCCAAGAGACCCAGTACTTC

J gene: TRBJ2-5
V gene: TRBV19
clone size: few
D gene: .
CDR3 protein: CASSISKATQETQYF
CDR3 DNA: TGTGCCAGTAGTATAAGTAAGGCGACCCAAGAGACCCAGTACTTC

J gene: TRBJ1-2
V gene: TRBV7-2
clone size: .
D gene: TRBD1
CDR3 protein: CASSLGQGRSYGYTF
CDR3 DNA: TGTGCCAGCAGCTTAGGACAGGGTAGGAGCTATGGCTACACCTTC

J gene: TRBJ1-5
V gene: TRBV30
clone size: .
D gene: TRBD1
CDR3 protein: CAWGTEYSNQPQHF
CDR3 DNA: TGTGCCTGGGGGACAGAGTATAGCAATCAGCCCCAGCATTTT

J gene: TRBJ2-7
V gene: TRBV6-2/TRBV6-3
clone size: few
D gene: TRBD2
CDR3 protein: CASSYEALAGGKYEQYF
CDR3 DNA: TGTGCCAGCAGTTACGAGGCGCTAGCGGGGGGAAAATACGAGCAGTACTTC

J gene: TRBJ1-2
V gene: TRBV12-3/TRBV12-4
clone size: .
D gene: TRBD1
CDR3 protein: CAIRRQGGYGYTF
CDR3 DNA: TGTGCCATCAGGAGACAGGGCGGCTATGGCTACACCTTC

J gene: TRBJ2-2
V gene: TRBV7-9
clone size: .
D gene: .
CDR3 protein: CASNPGDGELFF
CDR3 DNA: TGTGCCAGCAACCCAGGGGACGGGGAGCTGTTTTTT

J gene: TRBJ2-7
V gene: TRBV19
clone size: .
D gene: TRBD1
CDR3 protein: CASSTHGQGSSYEQYF
CDR3 DNA: TGTGCCAGTAGTACTCACGGACAGGGGTCCTCCTACGAGCAGTACTTC

J gene: TRBJ2-4
V gene: TRBV4-3
clone size: .
D gene: .
CDR3 protein: CASSQDRVPAKNIQYF
CDR3 DNA: TGCGCCAGCAGCCAAGACAGGGTCCCCGCCAAAAACATTCAGTACTTC

J gene: TRBJ1-5
V gene: TRBV11-2
clone size: .
D gene: TRBD1
CDR3 protein: CASSLAVEQGARSNQPQHF
CDR3 DNA: TGTGCCAGCAGCTTAGCAGTCGAACAGGGGGCGCGAAGCAATCAGCCCCAGCATTTT

J gene: TRBJ2-3
V gene: TRBV6-5
clone size: .
D gene: TRBD2
CDR3 protein: CASSYSAGGRIDTQYF
CDR3 DNA: TGTGCCAGCAGTTACTCGGCGGGGGGCAGGATAGATACGCAGTATTTT

J gene: TRBJ2-3
V gene: TRBV28
clone size: .
D gene: .
CDR3 protein: CASTETQGSTDTQYF
CDR3 DNA: TGTGCCAGCACCGAGACCCAGGGAAGCACAGATACGCAGTATTTT

J gene: TRBJ2-7
V gene: TRBV10-1
clone size: .
D gene: TRBD1
CDR3 protein: CASSESGDRDYEQYF
CDR3 DNA: TGCGCCAGCAGTGAGTCGGGGGACAGGGACTACGAGCAGTACTTC

J gene: TRBJ1-3
V gene: TRBV5-1
clone size: .
D gene: .
CDR3 protein: CASSPSTVSGNTIYF
CDR3 DNA: TGCGCCAGCAGCCCGTCAACCGTCTCTGGAAACACCATATATTTT

J gene: TRBJ2-1
V gene: TRBV2
clone size: .
D gene: .
CDR3 protein: CASSDDGVPYNEQFF
CDR3 DNA: TGTGCCAGCAGTGATGACGGGGTACCCTACAATGAGCAGTTCTTC

J gene: TRBJ1-6
V gene: TRBV6-5
clone size: .
D gene: .
CDR3 protein: CASRSEGGAAPLHF
CDR3 DNA: TGTGCCAGCAGGTCAGAGGGTGGTGCAGCACCCCTCCACTTT

J gene: TRBJ1-6
V gene: TRBV5-4
clone size: .
D gene: .
CDR3 protein: CASSHPGGSPLHF
CDR3 DNA: TGTGCCAGCAGCCACCCAGGTGGTTCACCCCTCCACTTT

J gene: TRBJ1-2
V gene: TRBV30
clone size: .
D gene: .
CDR3 protein: CAWLESGYTF
CDR3 DNA: TGTGCCTGGCTAGAATCGGGCTACACCTTC

J gene: TRBJ2-3
V gene: TRBV6-2/TRBV6-3
clone size: .
D gene: TRBD2
CDR3 protein: CASSLTGEGTDTQYF
CDR3 DNA: TGTGCCAGCAGCCTCACCGGGGAGGGGACAGATACGCAGTATTTT

J gene: TRBJ1-1
V gene: TRBV4-3
clone size: .
D gene: .
CDR3 protein: CASSQEKESDPPEAFF
CDR3 DNA: TGCGCCAGCAGCCAAGAAAAAGAATCGGACCCCCCTGAAGCTTTCTTT

J gene: TRBJ1-4
V gene: TRBV3-1/TRBV3-2
clone size: .
D gene: .
CDR3 protein: CASSQVDQEKLFF
CDR3 DNA: TGTGCCAGCAGCCAAGTGGACCAGGAAAAACTGTTTTTT

J gene: TRBJ1-2
V gene: TRBV6-5
clone size: .
D gene: TRBD1
CDR3 protein: CASSSGQGDYGYTF
CDR3 DNA: TGTGCCAGCAGTTCGGGACAGGGCGACTATGGCTACACCTTC

J gene: TRBJ2-7
V gene: TRBV5-1
clone size: .
D gene: .
CDR3 protein: CASSTSFPGSSYEQYF
CDR3 DNA: TGCGCCAGCAGCACCTCCTTCCCGGGGAGCTCCTACGAGCAGTACTTC

J gene: TRBJ1-6
V gene: TRBV3-1/TRBV3-2
clone size: .
D gene: TRBD1
CDR3 protein: CASSHGPGTGGARSPLHF
CDR3 DNA: TGTGCCAGCAGCCACGGTCCCGGGACAGGGGGCGCAAGGTCACCCCTCCACTTT

J gene: TRBJ2-5
V gene: TRBV24-1
clone size: .
D gene: .
CDR3 protein: CATSDLETQYF
CDR3 DNA: TGTGCCACCAGTGATTTGGAGACCCAGTACTTC

J gene: TRBJ1-5
V gene: TRBV5-1
clone size: .
D gene: .
CDR3 protein: CASSLETGNQPQHF
CDR3 DNA: TGCGCCAGCAGCCTAGAGACAGGCAATCAGCCCCAGCATTTT

J gene: TRBJ2-3
V gene: TRBV18
clone size: .
D gene: TRBD2
CDR3 protein: CASSPRWSGASTDTQYF
CDR3 DNA: TGTGCCAGCTCACCGCGATGGAGCGGGGCTAGCACAGATACGCAGTATTTT

J gene: TRBJ2-7
V gene: TRBV18
clone size: .
D gene: .
CDR3 protein: CASSPSSGSTAGEQYF
CDR3 DNA: TGTGCCAGCTCACCGAGCTCGGGGTCGACAGCTGGCGAGCAGTACTTC

J gene: TRBJ2-1
V gene: TRBV5-1
clone size: .
D gene: .
CDR3 protein: CASSLQGMGDEQFF
CDR3 DNA: TGCGCCAGCAGCTTGCAGGGGATGGGCGACGAGCAGTTCTTC

J gene: TRBJ1-1
V gene: TRBV19
clone size: .
D gene: .
CDR3 protein: CASSARVGLNTEAFF
CDR3 DNA: TGTGCCAGTAGTGCCCGGGTGGGCCTGAACACTGAAGCTTTCTTT

J gene: TRBJ2-3
V gene: TRBV7-9
clone size: .
D gene: .
CDR3 protein: CASSLESNTQYF
CDR3 DNA: TGTGCCAGCAGCTTAGAATCAAATACGCAGTATTTT

J gene: TRBJ1-4
V gene: TRBV6-5
clone size: .
D gene: .
CDR3 protein: CASSSNRATNEKLFF
CDR3 DNA: TGTGCCAGCAGTAGTAACAGGGCTACTAATGAAAAACTGTTTTTT

J gene: TRBJ1-2
V gene: TRBV15
clone size: once
D gene: .
CDR3 protein: CATSRPTGVGSGYTF
CDR3 DNA: TGTGCCACCAGCAGACCTACGGGGGTCGGGTCTGGCTACACCTTC

J gene: TRBJ2-7
V gene: TRBV4-3
clone size: .
D gene: .
CDR3 protein: CASSQVVTAEQYF
CDR3 DNA: TGCGCCAGCAGCCAAGTAGTAACAGCTGAGCAGTACTTC

J gene: TRBJ1-1
V gene: TRBV6-5
clone size: .
D gene: .
CDR3 protein: CASSRGGTEAFF
CDR3 DNA: TGTGCCAGCAGCCGAGGGGGCACTGAAGCTTTCTTT

J gene: TRBJ2-7
V gene: TRBV7-9
clone size: .
D gene: .
CDR3 protein: CASLSLLAAGGEQYF
CDR3 DNA: TGTGCCAGCCTCTCTCTCTTAGCGGCCGGGGGCGAGCAGTACTTC

J gene: TRBJ1-4
V gene: TRBV5-4
clone size: .
D gene: TRBD1
CDR3 protein: CASSRDRELANEKLFF
CDR3 DNA: TGTGCCAGCAGCAGGGACAGGGAGCTGGCTAATGAAAAACTGTTTTTT

J gene: TRBJ1-1
V gene: TRBV29-1
clone size: .
D gene: .
CDR3 protein: CSSQRLGGAFF
CDR3 DNA: TGCAGTTCCCAACGTCTGGGGGGGGCTTTCTTT

J gene: TRBJ2-1
V gene: TRBV4-3
clone size: .
D gene: TRBD1
CDR3 protein: CASSQEWDRGPNEQFF
CDR3 DNA: TGCGCCAGCAGCCAAGAATGGGACAGGGGGCCCAATGAGCAGTTCTTC

J gene: TRBJ2-7
V gene: TRBV6-5
clone size: .
D gene: TRBD1
CDR3 protein: CASSHTGAEQYF
CDR3 DNA: TGTGCCAGCAGTCATACAGGGGCCGAGCAGTACTTC

J gene: TRBJ1-6
V gene: TRBV4-2
clone size: .
D gene: .
CDR3 protein: CASSQISNNSPLHF
CDR3 DNA: TGTGCCAGCAGCCAAATTTCCAACAATTCACCCCTCCACTTT

J gene: TRBJ2-3
V gene: TRBV29-1
clone size: .
D gene: TRBD1
CDR3 protein: CSVDSTLGGPTDTQYF
CDR3 DNA: TGCAGCGTTGATTCTACCCTAGGGGGCCCCACAGATACGCAGTATTTT